The sequence of this T cell receptor beta chain was determined in a study of human T cells and chemical hapten exposure. Study at large: Alopecia areata, totalis or universalis affected patients who were mostly female.

A single record per CDR3 protein comes from TCRdb applying MiXCR to the RACE reads. The table includes some 180,000 distinct CDR3 sequences, 20% to 25% detected once. Time point given: patch test 1, 2 weeks after DPC sensitization. The sample's treatment: therapeutic diphenylcyclopropenone sensitization with weekly scalp DPC. It was unfractionated whole blood from which total RNA was extracted. This CDR3 is built from 13 residues. The germline V gene has CDR1 SQVTM and CDR2 ANQGSEA. The V end was cut by 7 bases, the J end by 0 bases, with 11 bases between. The receptor's source is a woman between 45 and 65 years old with alopecia areata. Some clones in this sample may be carry-over from other donors' samples. The source was whole blood, collected in connection with sensitization to the hapten diphenylcyclopropenone (DPC). This chain uses TRBV29-1 with TRBJ2-3, with D hard to call. The CDR3 is CSAAVDSTDTQYF. The CDR3, as DNA: TGCAGCGCTGCCGTAGACAGCACAGATACGCAGTATTTT.